The present TCR beta chain was sequenced within a study of shared clonotypes between healthy human individuals. Regarding this clone: Its specificity is not known.

Regarding the study as a whole: Non-shared clonotypes were found to have lower generation probabilities than the clonotypes that were shared by all four of the sorted-subset donors. Sorted-subset sequencing, rarefaction showed, was incomplete despite large depth.

V dropped 8 bases and J dropped 3 bases, with 5 bases sitting between them. This CDR3 region has 10 residues. The germline V gene encodes CDR1 SNHLY and CDR2 FYNNEI. Around 220 ng DNA, about 33,000 T cell genomes, went into each sorted-subset replicate PCR. The protocol was immunoSEQ multiplex PCR, while the TCRdb copy is restricted to in-frame clones and leaves out a portion. The sample yields 2,500,000 or so clones, about nine tenths seen once. The chain recombines TRBV2 with TRBJ2-7, with D hard to call. Sequenced: naive CD4+ T cells from PBMCs. Subset given: CD45RA+ positively selected. The sequence derives from a man aged 18 to 29 in good health. Some clones in this sample may be carry-over from other donors' samples. The CDR3 DNA sequence: TGTGCCAGCGGAATCTACGAGCAGTACTTC. Protein sequence: CASGIYEQYF.